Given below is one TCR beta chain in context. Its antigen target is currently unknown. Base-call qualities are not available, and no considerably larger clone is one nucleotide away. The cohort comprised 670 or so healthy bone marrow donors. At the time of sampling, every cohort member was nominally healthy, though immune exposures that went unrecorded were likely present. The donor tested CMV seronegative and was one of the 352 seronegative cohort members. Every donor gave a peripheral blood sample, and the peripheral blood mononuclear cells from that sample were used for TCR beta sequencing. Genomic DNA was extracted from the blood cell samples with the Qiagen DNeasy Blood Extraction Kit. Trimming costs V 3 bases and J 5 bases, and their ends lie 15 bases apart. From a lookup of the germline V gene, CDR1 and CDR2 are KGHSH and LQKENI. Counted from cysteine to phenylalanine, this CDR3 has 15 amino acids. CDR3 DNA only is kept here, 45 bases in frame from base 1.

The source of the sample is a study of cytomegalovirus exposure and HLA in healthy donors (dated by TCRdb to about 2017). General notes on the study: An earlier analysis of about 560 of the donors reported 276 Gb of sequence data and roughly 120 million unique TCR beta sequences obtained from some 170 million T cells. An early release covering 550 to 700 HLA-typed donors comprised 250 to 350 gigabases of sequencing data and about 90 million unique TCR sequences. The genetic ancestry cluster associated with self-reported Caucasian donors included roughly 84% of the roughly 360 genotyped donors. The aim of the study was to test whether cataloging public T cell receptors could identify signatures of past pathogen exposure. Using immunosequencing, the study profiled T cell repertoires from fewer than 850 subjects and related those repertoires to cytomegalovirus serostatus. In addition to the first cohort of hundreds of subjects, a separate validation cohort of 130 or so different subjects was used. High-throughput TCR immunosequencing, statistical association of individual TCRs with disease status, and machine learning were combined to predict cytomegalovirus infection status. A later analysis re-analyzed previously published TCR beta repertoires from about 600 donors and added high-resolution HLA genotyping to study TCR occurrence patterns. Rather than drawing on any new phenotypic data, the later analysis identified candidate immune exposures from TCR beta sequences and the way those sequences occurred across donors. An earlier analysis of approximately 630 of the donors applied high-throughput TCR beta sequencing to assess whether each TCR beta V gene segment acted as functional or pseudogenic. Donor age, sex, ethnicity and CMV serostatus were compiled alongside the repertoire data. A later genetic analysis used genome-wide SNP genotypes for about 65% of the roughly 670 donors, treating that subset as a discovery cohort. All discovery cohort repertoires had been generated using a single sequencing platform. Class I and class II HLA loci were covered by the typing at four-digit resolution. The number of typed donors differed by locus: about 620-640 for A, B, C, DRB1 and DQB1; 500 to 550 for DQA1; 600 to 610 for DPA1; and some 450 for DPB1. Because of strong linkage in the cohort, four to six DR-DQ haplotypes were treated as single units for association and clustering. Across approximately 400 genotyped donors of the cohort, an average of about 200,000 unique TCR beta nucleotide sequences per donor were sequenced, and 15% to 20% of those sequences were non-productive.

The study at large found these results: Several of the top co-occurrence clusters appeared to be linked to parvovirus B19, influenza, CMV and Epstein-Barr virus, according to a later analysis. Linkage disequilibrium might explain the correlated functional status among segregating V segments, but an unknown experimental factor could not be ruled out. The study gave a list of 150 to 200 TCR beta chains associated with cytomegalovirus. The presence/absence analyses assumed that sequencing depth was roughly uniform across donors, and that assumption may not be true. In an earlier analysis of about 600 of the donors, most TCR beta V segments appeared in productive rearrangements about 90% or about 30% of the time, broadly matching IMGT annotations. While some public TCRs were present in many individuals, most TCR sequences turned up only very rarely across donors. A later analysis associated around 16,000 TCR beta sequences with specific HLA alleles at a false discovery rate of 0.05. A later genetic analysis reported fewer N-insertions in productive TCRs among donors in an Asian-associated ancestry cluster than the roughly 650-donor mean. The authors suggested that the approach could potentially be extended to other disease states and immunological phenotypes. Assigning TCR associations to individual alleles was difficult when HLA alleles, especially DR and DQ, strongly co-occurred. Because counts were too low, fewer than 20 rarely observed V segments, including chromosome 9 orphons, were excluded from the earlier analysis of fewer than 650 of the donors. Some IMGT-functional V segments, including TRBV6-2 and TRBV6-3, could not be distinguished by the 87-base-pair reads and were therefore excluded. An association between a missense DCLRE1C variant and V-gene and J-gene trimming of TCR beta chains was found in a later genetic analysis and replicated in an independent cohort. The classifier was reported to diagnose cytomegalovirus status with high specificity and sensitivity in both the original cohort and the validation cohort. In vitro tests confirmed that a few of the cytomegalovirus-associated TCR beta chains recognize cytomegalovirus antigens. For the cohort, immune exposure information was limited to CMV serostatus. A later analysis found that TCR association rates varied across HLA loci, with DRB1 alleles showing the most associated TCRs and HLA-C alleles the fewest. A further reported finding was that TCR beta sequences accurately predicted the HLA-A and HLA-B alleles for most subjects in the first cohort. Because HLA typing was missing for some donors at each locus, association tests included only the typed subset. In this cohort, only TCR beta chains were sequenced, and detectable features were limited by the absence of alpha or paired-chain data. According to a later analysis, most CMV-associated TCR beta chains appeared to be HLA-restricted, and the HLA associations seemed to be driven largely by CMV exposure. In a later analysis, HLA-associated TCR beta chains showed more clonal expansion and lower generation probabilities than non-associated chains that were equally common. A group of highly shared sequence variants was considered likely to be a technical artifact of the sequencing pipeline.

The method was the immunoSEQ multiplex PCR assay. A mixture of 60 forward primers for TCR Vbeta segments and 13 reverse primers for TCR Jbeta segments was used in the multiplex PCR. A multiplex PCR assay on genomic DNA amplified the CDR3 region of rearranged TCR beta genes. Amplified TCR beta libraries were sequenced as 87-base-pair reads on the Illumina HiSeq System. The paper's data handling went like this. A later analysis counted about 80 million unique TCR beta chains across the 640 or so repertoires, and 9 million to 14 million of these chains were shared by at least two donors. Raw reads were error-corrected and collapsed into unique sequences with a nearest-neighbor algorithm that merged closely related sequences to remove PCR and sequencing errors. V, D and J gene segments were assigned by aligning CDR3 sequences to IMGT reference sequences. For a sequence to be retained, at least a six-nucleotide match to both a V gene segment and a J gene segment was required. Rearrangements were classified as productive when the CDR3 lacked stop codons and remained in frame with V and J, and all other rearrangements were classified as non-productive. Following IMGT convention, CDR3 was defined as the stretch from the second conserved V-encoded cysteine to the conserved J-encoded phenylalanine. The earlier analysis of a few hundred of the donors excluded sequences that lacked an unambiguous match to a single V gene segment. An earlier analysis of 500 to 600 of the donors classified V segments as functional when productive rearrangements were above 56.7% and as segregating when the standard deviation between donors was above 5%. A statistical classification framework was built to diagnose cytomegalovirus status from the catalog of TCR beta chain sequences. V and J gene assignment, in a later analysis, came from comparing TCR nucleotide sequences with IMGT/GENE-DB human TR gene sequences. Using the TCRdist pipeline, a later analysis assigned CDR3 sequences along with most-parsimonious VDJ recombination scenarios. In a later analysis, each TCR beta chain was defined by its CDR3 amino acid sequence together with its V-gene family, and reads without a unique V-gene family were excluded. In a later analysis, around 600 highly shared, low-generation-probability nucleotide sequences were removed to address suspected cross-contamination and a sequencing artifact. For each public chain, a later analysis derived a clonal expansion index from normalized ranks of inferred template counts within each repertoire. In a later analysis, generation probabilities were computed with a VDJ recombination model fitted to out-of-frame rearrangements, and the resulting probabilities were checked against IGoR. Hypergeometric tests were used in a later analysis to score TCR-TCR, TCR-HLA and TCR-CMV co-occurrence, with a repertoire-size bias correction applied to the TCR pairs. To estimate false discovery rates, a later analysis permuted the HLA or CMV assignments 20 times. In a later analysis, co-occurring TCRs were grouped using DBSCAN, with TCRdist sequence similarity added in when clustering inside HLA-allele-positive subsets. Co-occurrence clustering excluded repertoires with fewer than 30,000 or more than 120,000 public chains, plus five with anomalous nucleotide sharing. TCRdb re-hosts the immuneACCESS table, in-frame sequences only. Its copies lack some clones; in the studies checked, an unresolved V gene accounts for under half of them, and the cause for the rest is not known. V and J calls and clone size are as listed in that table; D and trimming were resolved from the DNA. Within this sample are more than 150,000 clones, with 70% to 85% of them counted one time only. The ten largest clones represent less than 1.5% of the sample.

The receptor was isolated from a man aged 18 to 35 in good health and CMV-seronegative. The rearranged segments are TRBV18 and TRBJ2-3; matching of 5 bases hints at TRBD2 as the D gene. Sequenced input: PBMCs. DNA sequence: TGTGCCAGCTCACCTCGCACGGGGAAAGAAGATACGCAGTATTTT. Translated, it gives CASSPRTGKEDTQYF.